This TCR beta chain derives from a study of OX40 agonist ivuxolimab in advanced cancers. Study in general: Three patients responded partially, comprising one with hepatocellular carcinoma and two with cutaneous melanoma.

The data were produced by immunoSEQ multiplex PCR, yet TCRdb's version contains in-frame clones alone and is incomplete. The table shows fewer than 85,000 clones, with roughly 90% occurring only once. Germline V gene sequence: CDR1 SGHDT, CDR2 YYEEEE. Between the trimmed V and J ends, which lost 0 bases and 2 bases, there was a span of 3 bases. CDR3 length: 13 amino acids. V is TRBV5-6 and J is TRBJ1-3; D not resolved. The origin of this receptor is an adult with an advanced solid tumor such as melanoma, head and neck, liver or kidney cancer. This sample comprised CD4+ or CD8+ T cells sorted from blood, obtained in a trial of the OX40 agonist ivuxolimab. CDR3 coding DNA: TGTGCCAGCAGCTTGGGGACTGGAAACACCATATATTTT. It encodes CASSLGTGNTIYF.